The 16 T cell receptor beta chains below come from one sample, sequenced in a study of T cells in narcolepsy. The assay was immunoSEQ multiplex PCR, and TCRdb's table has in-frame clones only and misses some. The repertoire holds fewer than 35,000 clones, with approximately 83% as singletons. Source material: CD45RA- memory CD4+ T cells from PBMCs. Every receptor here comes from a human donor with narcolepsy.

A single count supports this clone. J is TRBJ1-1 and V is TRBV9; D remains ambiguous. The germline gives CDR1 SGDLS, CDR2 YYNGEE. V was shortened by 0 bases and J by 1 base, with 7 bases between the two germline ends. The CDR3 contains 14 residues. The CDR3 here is CASSVDGENTEAFF. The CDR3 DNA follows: TGTGCCAGCAGCGTAGATGGAGAGAACACTGAAGCTTTCTTT.

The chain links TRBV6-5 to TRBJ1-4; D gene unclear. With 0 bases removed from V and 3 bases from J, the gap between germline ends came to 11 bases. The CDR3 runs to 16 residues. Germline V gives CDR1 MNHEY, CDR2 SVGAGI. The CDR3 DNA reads TGTGCCAGCAGTTACTCGTTCGGGCAGTCTAATGAAAAACTGTTTTTT. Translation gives CASSYSFGQSNEKLFF.

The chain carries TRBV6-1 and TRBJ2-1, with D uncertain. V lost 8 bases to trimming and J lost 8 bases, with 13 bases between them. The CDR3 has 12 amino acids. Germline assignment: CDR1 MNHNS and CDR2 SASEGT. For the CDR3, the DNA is TGTGCCAGCGTTTCCCCGATGCATGAGCAGTTCTTC. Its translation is CASVSPMHEQFF.

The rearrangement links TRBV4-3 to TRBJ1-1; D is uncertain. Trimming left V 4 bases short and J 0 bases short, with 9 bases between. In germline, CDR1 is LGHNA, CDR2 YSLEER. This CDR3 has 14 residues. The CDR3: CASSPGPMNTEAFF. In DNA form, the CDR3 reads TGCGCCAGCAGCCCCGGTCCGATGAACACTGAAGCTTTCTTT.

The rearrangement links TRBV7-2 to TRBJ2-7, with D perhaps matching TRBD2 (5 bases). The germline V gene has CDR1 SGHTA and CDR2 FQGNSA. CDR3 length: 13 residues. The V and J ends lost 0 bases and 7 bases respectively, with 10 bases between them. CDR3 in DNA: TGTGCCAGCAGCTTAGCGCTAGCTGGGGAGCAGTACTTC. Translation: CASSLALAGEQYF.

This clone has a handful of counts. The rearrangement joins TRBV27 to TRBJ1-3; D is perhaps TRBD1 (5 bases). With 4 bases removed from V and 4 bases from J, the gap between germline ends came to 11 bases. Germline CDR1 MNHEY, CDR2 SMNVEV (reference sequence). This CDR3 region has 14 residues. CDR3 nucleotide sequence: TGTGCCAGCAGTTCAGGGTCTCCGGGAAACACCATATATTTT. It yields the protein CASSSGSPGNTIYF.

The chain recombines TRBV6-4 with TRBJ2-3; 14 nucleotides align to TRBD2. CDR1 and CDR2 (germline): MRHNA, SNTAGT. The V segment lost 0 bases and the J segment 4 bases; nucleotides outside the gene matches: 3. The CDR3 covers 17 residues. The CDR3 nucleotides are TGTGCCAGCAGTGACTCGGGGACTAGCGGGGGCCCAGATACGCAGTATTTT. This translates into CASSDSGTSGGPDTQYF.

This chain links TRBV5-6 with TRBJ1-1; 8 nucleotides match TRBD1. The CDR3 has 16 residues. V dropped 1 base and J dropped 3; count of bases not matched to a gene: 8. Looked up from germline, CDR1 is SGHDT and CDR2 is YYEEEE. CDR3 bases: TGTGCCAGCAGCTTGCCAGGGGGCGCGGTGGACACTGAAGCTTTCTTT. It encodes CASSLPGGAVDTEAFF. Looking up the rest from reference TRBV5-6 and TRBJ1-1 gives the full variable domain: DAGVTQSPTHLIKTRGQQVTLRCSPKSGHDTVSWYQQALGQGPQFIFQYYEEEERQRGNFPDRFSGHQFPNYSSELNVNALLLGDSALYLCASSLPGGAVDTEAFFGQGTRLTVV.

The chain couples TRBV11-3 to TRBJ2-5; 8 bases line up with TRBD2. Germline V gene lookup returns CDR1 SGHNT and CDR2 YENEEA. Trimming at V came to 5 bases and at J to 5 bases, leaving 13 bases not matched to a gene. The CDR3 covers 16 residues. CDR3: CASSRGSSGGRETQYF. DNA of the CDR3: TGTGCCAGCAGCCGGGGGTCCAGCGGGGGACGGGAGACCCAGTACTTC.

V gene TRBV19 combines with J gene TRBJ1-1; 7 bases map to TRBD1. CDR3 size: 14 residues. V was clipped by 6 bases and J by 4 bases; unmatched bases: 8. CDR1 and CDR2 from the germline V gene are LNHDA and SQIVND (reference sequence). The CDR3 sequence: CASRIDRVGTEAFF. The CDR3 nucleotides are TGTGCCAGTAGAATCGACAGGGTGGGCACTGAAGCTTTCTTT.

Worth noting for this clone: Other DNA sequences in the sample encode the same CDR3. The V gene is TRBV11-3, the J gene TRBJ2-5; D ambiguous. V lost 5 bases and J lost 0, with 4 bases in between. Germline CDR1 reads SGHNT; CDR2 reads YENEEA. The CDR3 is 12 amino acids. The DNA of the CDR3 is TGTGCCAGCAGCCCGAACCAAGAGACCCAGTACTTC. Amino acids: CASSPNQETQYF.

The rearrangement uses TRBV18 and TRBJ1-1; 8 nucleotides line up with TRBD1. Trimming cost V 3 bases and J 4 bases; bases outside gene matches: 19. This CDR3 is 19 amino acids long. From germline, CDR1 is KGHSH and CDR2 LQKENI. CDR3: CASSPTPGRGQSRGTEAFF. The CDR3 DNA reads TGTGCCAGCTCACCTACACCGGGCAGGGGGCAATCTCGGGGCACTGAAGCTTTCTTT.

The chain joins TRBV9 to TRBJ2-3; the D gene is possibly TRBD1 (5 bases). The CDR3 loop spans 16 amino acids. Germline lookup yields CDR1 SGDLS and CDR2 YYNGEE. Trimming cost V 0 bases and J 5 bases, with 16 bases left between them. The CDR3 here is CASSVALGLGQDTQYF. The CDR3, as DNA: TGTGCCAGCAGCGTAGCTTTGGGGCTAGGCCAAGATACGCAGTATTTT.

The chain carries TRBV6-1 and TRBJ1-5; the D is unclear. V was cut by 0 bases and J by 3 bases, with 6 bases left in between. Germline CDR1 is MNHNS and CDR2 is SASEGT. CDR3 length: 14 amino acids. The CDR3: CASSEAGYNQPQHF. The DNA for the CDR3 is TGTGCCAGCAGTGAAGCCGGATACAATCAGCCCCAGCATTTT.

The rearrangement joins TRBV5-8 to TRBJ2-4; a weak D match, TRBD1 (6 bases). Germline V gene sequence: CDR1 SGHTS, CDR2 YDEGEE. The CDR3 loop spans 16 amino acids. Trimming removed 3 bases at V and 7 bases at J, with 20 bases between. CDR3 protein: CASSWTVKRSSNIQYF. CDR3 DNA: TGTGCCAGCAGCTGGACAGTTAAGCGTTCGAGCAACATTCAGTACTTC.

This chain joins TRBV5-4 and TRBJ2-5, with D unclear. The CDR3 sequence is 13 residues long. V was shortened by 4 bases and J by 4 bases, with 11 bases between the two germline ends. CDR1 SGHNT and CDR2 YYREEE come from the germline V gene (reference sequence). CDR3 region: CASSMRSGETQYF. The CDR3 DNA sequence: TGTGCCAGCAGCATGCGGTCCGGAGAGACCCAGTACTTC.